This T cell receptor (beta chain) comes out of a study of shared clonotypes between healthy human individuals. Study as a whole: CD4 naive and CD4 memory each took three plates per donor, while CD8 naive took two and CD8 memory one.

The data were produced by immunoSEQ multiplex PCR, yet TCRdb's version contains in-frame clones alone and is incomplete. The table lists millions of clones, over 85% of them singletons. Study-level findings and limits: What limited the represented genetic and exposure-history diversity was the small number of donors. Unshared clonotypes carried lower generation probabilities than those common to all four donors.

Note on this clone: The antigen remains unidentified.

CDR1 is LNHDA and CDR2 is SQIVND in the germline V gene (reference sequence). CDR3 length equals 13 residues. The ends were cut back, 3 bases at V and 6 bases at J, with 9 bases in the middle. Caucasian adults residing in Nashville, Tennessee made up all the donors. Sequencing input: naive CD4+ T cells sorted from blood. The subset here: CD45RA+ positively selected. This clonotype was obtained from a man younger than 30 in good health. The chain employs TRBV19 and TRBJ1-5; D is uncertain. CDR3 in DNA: TGTGCCAGTAGTATGGAGCCTAGTCAGCCCCAGCATTTT. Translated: CASSMEPSQPQHF.